The 19 T cell receptor beta chains listed next were all sequenced from one sample in a study of T cell responses to AZD1222 COVID-19 vaccine. Sequencing used immunoSEQ multiplex PCR; TCRdb keeps in-frame clones, though not all of them. The data show fewer than 150,000 clones, about 90% seen once. The sequencing here drew on peripheral blood, taken on day 0 of AZD1222 vaccination. These receptors were taken from an adult in good health.

The V call is TRBV28, the J call TRBJ1-4; 8 nucleotides align to TRBD1. CDR3 length: 13 amino acids. V was clipped by 4 bases and J by 10 bases; unmatched bases: 5. The germline CDR1 and CDR2 sequences are MDHEN and SYDVKM. This CDR3 reads CASSSGGAGKLFF. Here the CDR3 DNA reads TGTGCCAGCAGTTCAGGGGGCGCCGGAAAACTGTTTTTT.

This clone was counted only a few times. The chain combines TRBV7-2 with TRBJ2-7, with D possibly matching TRBD2 (5 bases). Looked up from germline, CDR1 is SGHTA and CDR2 is FQGNSA. This CDR3 region has 13 residues. The germline V and J ends were trimmed by 2 bases and 5 bases, with 10 bases remaining between them. The CDR3 bases are TGTGCCAGCAGCTTACGTAGGCGGGACGAGCAGTACTTC. This codes for CASSLRRRDEQYF.

The V gene is TRBV4-3, the J gene TRBJ2-3; 9 bases fit TRBD1. Germline values: CDR1 LGHNA, CDR2 YSLEER. This CDR3 contains 16 residues. V lost 2 bases to trimming and J lost 4 bases; unmatched junction nucleotides: 7. The CDR3 nucleotides read TGCGCCAGCAGCCAATTCCGCGGGACAGGGCCAGATACGCAGTATTTT. This encodes CASSQFRGTGPDTQYF.

This sequence joins TRBV7-9 and TRBJ2-1; the D is unclear. The CDR3 is 14 residues long. The V end lost 6 bases, the J end lost 3 bases, and 12 bases lay between the germline ends. CDR1 SEHNR and CDR2 FQNEAQ come from the germline V gene (reference sequence). The CDR3 sequence is CASRSPLGYNEQFF. The CDR3 DNA reads TGTGCCAGCAGATCGCCCCTCGGCTACAATGAGCAGTTCTTC.

This clone was seen a handful of times. The chain couples TRBV29-1 to TRBJ1-5; 8 nucleotides line up with TRBD1. Germline CDR1 SQVTM, CDR2 ANQGSEA. The ends lost 7 bases at V and 1 base at J; junction bases unmatched: 3. The CDR3 has 13 residues. The CDR3 is CSARTGSNQPQHF. The CDR3, as DNA: TGCAGCGCCCGGACAGGGAGCAATCAGCCCCAGCATTTT.

J is TRBJ1-4 and V is TRBV12-5; a weak D match, TRBD1 (5 bases). This CDR3 spans 15 amino acids. V lost 6 bases and J lost 7, with 18 bases in between. The V gene's germline CDR1 is LGHNT and CDR2 FRNRAP. The CDR3 is CASGAEGGVVEKLFF. The CDR3 DNA reads TGTGCTAGTGGAGCTGAGGGAGGGGTGGTTGAAAAACTGTTTTTT. The full variable domain, completed using reference TRBV12-5 and TRBJ1-4, is DARVTQTPRHKVTEMGQEVTMRCQPILGHNTVFWYRQTMMQGLELLAYFRNRAPLDDSGMPKDRFSAEMPDATLATLKIQPSEPRDSAVYFCASGAEGGVVEKLFFGSGTQLSVL.

The rearrangement uses TRBV7-6 and TRBJ2-7; tentatively, D is TRBD1 or TRBD2 (7 bases each). The V and J ends lost 1 base and 1 base respectively, with 11 bases between them. This CDR3 is 15 amino acids long. CDR1 and CDR2 (germline): SGHVS, FNYEAQ. Here the CDR3 reads CASSLGQGGSYEQYF. CDR3 nucleotides: TGTGCCAGCAGCTTAGGACAGGGAGGGTCCTACGAGCAGTACTTC.

This clone was observed once. V and J are TRBV7-2 and TRBJ2-3; TRBD2 agrees at 11 bases. Unmatched junction bases numbered 4, after V lost 5 bases and J lost 0 bases. This CDR3 contains 16 residues. Germline V lookup: CDR1 SGHTA, CDR2 FQGNSA. The CDR3 region has the DNA TGTGCCAGCAGCCCCCGACTAGCGGGAAGCACAGATACGCAGTATTTT. Its translation: CASSPRLAGSTDTQYF.

The chain couples TRBV27 to TRBJ2-5; D could derive from TRBD1 or TRBD2 (5 bases each). V was pared by 5 bases and J by 1 base, with 17 bases between. This CDR3 has 16 residues. Per the germline V gene, CDR1 is MNHEY and CDR2 is SMNVEV (reference sequence). The CDR3 DNA follows: TGTGCCAGCAGTCCCACCGGGGCTCGCTTCCAAGAGACCCAGTACTTC. Amino acid sequence: CASSPTGARFQETQYF.

The rearrangement joins TRBV23-1 to TRBJ1-1; possibly TRBD1 for D (5 bases). TRBV23-1 is reported as an ORF; its role is uncertain. There are 18 residues in the CDR3. Trimming took off 0 bases at V and 6 bases at J, with 23 bases between the two ends. CDR3 in amino acids: CASSQSCGGGNYRAEAFF. CDR3 coding DNA: TGCGCCAGCAGTCAATCGTGCGGGGGTGGTAATTATCGGGCTGAAGCTTTCTTT.

The gene calls are TRBV28 and TRBJ1-2; 7 bases are a match to TRBD1. The CDR3 is 14 residues long. Trimming at V came to 7 bases and at J to 1 base, leaving 6 bases not matched to a gene. Germline lookup yields CDR1 MDHEN and CDR2 SYDVKM. CDR3 in amino acids: CASTPSGGNYGYTF. CDR3 coding DNA: TGTGCCAGCACTCCTTCAGGGGGTAACTATGGCTACACCTTC.

V gene TRBV5-1 combines with J gene TRBJ1-1, with D unclear. The germline V gene has CDR1 SGHRS and CDR2 YFSETQ. The CDR3 contains 11 residues. V was cut by 6 bases and J by 2 bases, with 5 bases left in between. CDR3 nucleotides: TGCGCCAGCAATAAAAACACTGAAGCTTTCTTT. Amino acids: CASNKNTEAFF.

This clone was counted a single time. The chain joins TRBV19 to TRBJ2-2; D gene unclear. V lost 6 bases to trimming and J lost 4 bases, with 12 bases between them. This CDR3 spans 14 amino acids. Germline V gene lookup returns CDR1 LNHDA and CDR2 SQIVND (reference sequence). The CDR3 bases are TGTGCCAGTAGATTGGGGTTCGGCACCGGGGAGCTGTTTTTT. This encodes CASRLGFGTGELFF.

V and J are TRBV27 and TRBJ2-1; a weak D match, TRBD1 (6 bases). The CDR3 is 16 residues long. The germline V gene encodes CDR1 MNHEY and CDR2 SMNVEV (reference sequence). V dropped 3 bases and J dropped 7 bases, with 19 bases sitting between them. Here the CDR3 DNA reads TGTGCCAGCAGTTTTGGGCAGGGGAGTTATATGAATGAGCAGTTCTTC. It is translated as CASSFGQGSYMNEQFF.

The chain employs TRBV4-3 and TRBJ2-7; D perhaps matches TRBD1 (6 bases). The ends were cut back, 0 bases at V and 2 bases at J, with 17 bases in the middle. The germline V gene encodes CDR1 LGHNA and CDR2 YSLEER. CDR3 length equals 17 residues. Here the CDR3 reads CASSQEAGAGGAYEQYF. The CDR3 coding sequence is TGCGCCAGCAGCCAAGAGGCAGGGGCTGGCGGAGCCTACGAGCAGTACTTC.

This clone was picked up one time. CDR3 sequence: CASSVDGGSIYGYTF. CDR3 coding DNA: TGTGCCAGCAGCGTAGATGGGGGCTCGATCTATGGCTACACCTTC. This chain joins TRBV9 and TRBJ1-2; TRBD1 is a possible D gene (6 bases). V lost 0 bases and J 4 bases, leaving 13 bases between the germline ends. The CDR3 consists of 15 residues. CDR1 and CDR2 (germline): SGDLS, YYNGEE.

This chain connects TRBV10-3 to TRBJ1-2; 7 bases align to TRBD1. Germline trimming cut 3 bases from V and 7 bases from J; bases unmatched to any gene: 5. In germline, CDR1 is ENHRY, CDR2 SYGVKD. The CDR3 runs to 13 residues. CDR3 bases: TGTGCCATCAGTGAAGACAGGGATCCTGGCTACACCTTC. Translating it yields CAISEDRDPGYTF.

The chain combines TRBV28 with TRBJ2-7, with D unclear. Germline V gene data show CDR1 as MDHEN and CDR2 as SYDVKM. Trimming took 8 bases from V and 0 from J, leaving 17 bases between them. This CDR3 has 15 amino acids. CDR3 DNA: TGTGCCAGCGGACCAGCCGAATTTAACTCCTACGAGCAGTACTTC. The encoded protein is CASGPAEFNSYEQYF. The full variable domain, in which reference TRBV28 and TRBJ2-7 provide the parts outside the CDR3, is DVKVTQSSRYLVKRTGEKVFLECVQDMDHENMFWYRQDPGLGLRLIYFSYDVKMKEKGDIPEGYSVSREKKERFSLILESASTNQTSMYLCASGPAEFNSYEQYFGPGTRLTVT.

The CDR3 loop reads CASSPGAAPGANVLTF. CDR3 nucleotide sequence: TGTGCCAGCAGTCCCGGGGCCGCCCCTGGGGCCAACGTCCTGACTTTC. This chain links TRBV27 with TRBJ2-6; D is possibly TRBD1 or TRBD2 (5 bases each). Per the germline V gene, CDR1 is MNHEY and CDR2 is SMNVEV (reference sequence). There are 16 residues in the CDR3. V was clipped by 5 bases and J by 2 bases, with 13 bases between them.